This TCR beta chain was captured by sequencing in a study of blood T cell repertoires in COVID-19. Sequenced by immunoSEQ multiplex PCR; TCRdb stores in-frame clones only, minus some. The profile shows 160,000 or so clones, roughly 90% of them singletons. Clinical histories supplied by participants themselves formed the basis of cohort assignment. The CDR3 has 18 residues. Between the trimmed V and J ends, which lost 5 bases and 0 bases, there was a span of 20 bases. Germline V gene sequence: CDR1 LGHNT, CDR2 FRNRAP. The rearrangement links TRBV12-5 to TRBJ2-4, with D possibly being TRBD1 (5 bases). The receptor was isolated from a human donor with acute COVID-19. The donor label of this sample is uncertain. What was sequenced was PBMCs or T cells enriched from blood (not recorded which). CDR3 nucleotides: TGTGCTAGTGGTCCCTGGCCAACTGGGGCACTAGCCAAAAACATTCAGTACTTC. The encoded protein is CASGPWPTGALAKNIQYF.